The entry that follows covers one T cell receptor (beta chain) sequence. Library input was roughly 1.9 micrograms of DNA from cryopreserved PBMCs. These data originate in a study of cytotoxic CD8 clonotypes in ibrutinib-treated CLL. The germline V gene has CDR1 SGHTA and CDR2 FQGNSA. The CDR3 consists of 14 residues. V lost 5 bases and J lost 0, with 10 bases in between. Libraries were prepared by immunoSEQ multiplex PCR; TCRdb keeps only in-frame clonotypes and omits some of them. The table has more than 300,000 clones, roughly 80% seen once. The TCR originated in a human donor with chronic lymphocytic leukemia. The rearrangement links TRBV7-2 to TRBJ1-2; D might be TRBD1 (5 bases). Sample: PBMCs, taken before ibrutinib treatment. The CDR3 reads CASSPETANYGYTF. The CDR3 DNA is TGTGCCAGCAGCCCAGAGACAGCTAACTATGGCTACACCTTC. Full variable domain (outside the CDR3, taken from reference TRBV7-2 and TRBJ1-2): GAGVSQSPSNKVTEKGKDVELRCDPISGHTALYWYRQSLGQGLEFLIYFQGNSAPDKSGLPSDRFSAERTGGSVSTLTIQRTQQEDSAVYLCASSPETANYGYTFGSGTRLTVV.